The 9 T cell receptor beta chains in this list originate from one sample, sequenced in a study of Graves' ophthalmopathy and Graves' hyperthyroidism. TCR beta CDR3 regions were amplified from RNA transcripts. HTBI-primed first-round RT-PCR preceded second-round multiplex PCR. MiXCR was run by TCRdb on the multiplex PCR reads, yielding one entry per CDR3 protein. Of about 380,000 distinct CDR3 sequences listed, 15% to 19% are singletons. Sequencing was done on a sample of peripheral blood. The receptor source for this set is a woman aged 18-29 years with stable Graves' hyperthyroidism.

This clonotype was detected many times. The genes are TRBV6-2 or TRBV6-3 and TRBJ2-2; TRBD1 matches at 9 bases. V lost 1 base to trimming and J lost 6 bases; unmatched junction nucleotides: 3. This CDR3 contains 15 residues. Germline V gene sequence: CDR1 MNHEY, CDR2 SVGEGT. The CDR3 is CASSYWTGDAGELFF. The CDR3 DNA reads as TGTGCCAGCAGTTACTGGACAGGGGACGCCGGGGAGCTGTTTTTT.

This clonotype was seen many times. The chain employs TRBV20-1 and TRBJ2-7; 8 bases agree with TRBD1. The CDR3 consists of 17 residues. Trimming took 3 bases from V and 1 from J; bases not matched to a gene: 14. The germline V gene has CDR1 DFQATT and CDR2 SNEGSKA (reference sequence). In nucleotides, the CDR3 is TGCAGTGCTAGGGGTGACAGGGGAGAGGTTGGGTCCTACGAGCAGTACTTC. This gives the protein CSARGDRGEVGSYEQYF.

This clonotype appeared many times. This rearrangement joins TRBV20-1 to TRBJ1-5, with D possibly being TRBD1 (5 bases). Per the germline V gene, CDR1 is DFQATT and CDR2 is SNEGSKA (reference sequence). The V gene lost 6 bases and the J gene lost 3 bases, with 18 bases spanning the gap. The CDR3 is 15 residues long. The CDR3 spells CSARVGGRYNQPQHF. DNA of the CDR3: TGCAGTGCCAGGGTGGGAGGGAGATACAATCAGCCCCAGCATTTT.

This clonotype was observed many times. The J gene is TRBJ1-5, the V gene TRBV12-3 or TRBV12-4; D may be TRBD1 (6 bases). This CDR3 is built from 15 residues. Deletions cut 3 bases from V and 2 bases from J, with 11 bases between. The DNA of the CDR3 is TGTGCCAGCAGTTTTTACAGGGCCGGCAATCAGCCCCAGCATTTT. Residues: CASSFYRAGNQPQHF.

This clonotype has a count of ten or more. Compared with germline, one end of the junction differs, possibly owing to a read error. The chain recombines TRBV24-1 with TRBJ2-2; tentative D call: TRBD2 (5 bases). This CDR3 contains 13 residues. Germline values: CDR1 KGHDR, CDR2 SFDVKD. CDR3 nucleotides: TGTGCCACCCAGCGGACGAAGACCGGGGAGCTGTTTTTT. This encodes CATQRTKTGELFF.

The chain links TRBV20-1 to TRBJ1-5; D is possibly TRBD1 (5 bases). Germline lookup yields CDR1 DFQATT and CDR2 SNEGSKA (reference sequence). V lost 1 base and J 4 bases, leaving 20 bases between the germline ends. CDR3 size: 17 residues. CDR3 nucleotides: TGCAGTGCTAGAGCACCAATCCAGGGAATGGAGAATCAGCCCCAGCATTTT. Translation gives CSARAPIQGMENQPQHF.

Note on this clonotype: This clone may be a read error of a much larger clone one base away. The chain has TRBV24-1 and TRBJ1-1; D gene unclear. V dropped 1 base and J dropped 3 bases, with 5 bases sitting between them. The CDR3 is made up of 13 amino acids. The germline V gene encodes CDR1 KGHDR and CDR2 SFDVKD. The CDR3 here is CATSDLGYTEAFF. The CDR3 DNA reads TGTGCCACCAGTGATTTAGGATACACTGAAGCTTTCTTT.

The genes are TRBV15 and TRBJ2-2; maybe TRBD2 (5 bases). This CDR3 comprises 15 residues. The V and J ends lost 0 bases and 3 bases respectively, with 8 bases between them. The germline gives CDR1 LNHNV, CDR2 YYDKDF (reference sequence). CDR3 sequence (DNA): TGTGCCACCAGCAGAGATCTAGCTGACACCGGGGAGCTGTTTTTT. It specifies CATSRDLADTGELFF. Filled out from reference TRBV15 and TRBJ2-2, the complete variable domain reads DAMVIQNPRYQVTQFGKPVTLSCSQTLNHNVMYWYQQKSSQAPKLLFHYYDKDFNNEADTPDNFQSRRPNTSFCFLDIRSPGLGDTAMYLCATSRDLADTGELFFGEGSRLTVL.

CDR3 bases: TGTGCTAGTGGCAGATCCCCGGGGGAAGCTTTCTTT. This codes for CASGRSPGEAFF. The chain employs TRBV12-5 and TRBJ1-1; no reliable D call. The CDR3 loop spans 12 amino acids. V was pared by 6 bases and J by 8 bases, with 13 bases between. CDR1 and CDR2 from the germline V gene are LGHNT and FRNRAP.